Each of the 25 T cell receptor beta chains below was sequenced from the same sample in a study of T cell repertoires in cytomegalovirus infection. TCRdb processed the reads anew with MiXCR; each CDR3 protein has one entry. The data show around 70,000 distinct CDR3 sequences, with more than 3% seen just once and around 22% held by the top ten. What was sequenced was PBMCs. All receptors derive from a human donor in good health (CMV status not recorded). Some clones in this sample may be carry-over from other donors' samples.

J is TRBJ1-5 and V is TRBV7-2; 7 bases align to TRBD1. In germline, CDR1 is SGHTA, CDR2 FQGNSA. V lost 5 bases, J lost 0 bases, and 7 bases stayed unmatched. This CDR3 comprises 16 residues. The DNA of the CDR3 is TGTGCCAGCAGCGCGCAAGGGGGCGTTAGCAATCAGCCCCAGCATTTT. This encodes CASSAQGGVSNQPQHF.

This clonotype appeared many times. The chain is built from TRBV4-2 and TRBJ2-2, with TRBD1 as a possible D gene (6 bases). The V end was cut by 1 base, the J end by 6 bases, with 15 bases between. The CDR3 consists of 16 residues. Germline V CDR1 and CDR2: LGHNA, YNFKEQ. DNA for the CDR3: TGTGCCAGCAGCCAAGTCCCCGACAGGACCGCCGGGGAGCTGTTTTTT. This encodes CASSQVPDRTAGELFF.

This clonotype was seen ten or more times. The chain carries TRBV7-2 and TRBJ2-1; 10 nucleotides match TRBD2. The CDR3 runs to 17 residues. After removal of 5 bases from V and 0 bases from J, the junction contained 7 bases not matched to a gene. The germline V gene encodes CDR1 SGHTA and CDR2 FQGNSA. The CDR3, as DNA: TGTGCCAGCAGCACCCCTAGCGGGGGAAGCTCCTACAATGAGCAGTTCTTC. This translates into CASSTPSGGSSYNEQFF.

This clonotype was picked up many times. The CDR3, as DNA: TGTGCCAGCAGTTACCTGTACCAAGAGACCCAGTACTTC. It encodes CASSYLYQETQYF. The rearrangement links TRBV6-2 or TRBV6-3 to TRBJ2-5; no clear D gene. Trimming took 2 bases from V and 0 from J, leaving 4 bases between them. Germline values: CDR1 MNHEY, CDR2 SVGEGT. This CDR3 comprises 13 residues.

This clonotype was detected many times. The chain has TRBV7-8 and TRBJ1-1, with a possible D match to TRBD1 (5 bases). V lost 2 bases and J lost 1, with 11 bases in between. CDR1 is SGHVS, CDR2 FQNEAQ, per germline. The CDR3 has 15 amino acids. CDR3 sequence reads: CASSLIGGPNTEAFF. The CDR3 DNA follows: TGTGCCAGCAGCTTAATCGGGGGACCGAACACTGAAGCTTTCTTT.

This clonotype was recorded at least ten times. This rearrangement joins TRBV7-2 to TRBJ1-5; D gene unclear. This CDR3 region has 15 residues. The germline gives CDR1 SGHTA, CDR2 FQGNSA. V lost 1 base, J lost 6 bases, and 13 bases lay in between. The CDR3 DNA is TGTGCCAGCAGCTTAGTCTTATCTTCGGGTCAGCCCCAGCATTTT. This translates into CASSLVLSSGQPQHF.

This clonotype was seen repeatedly, ten times or more. This chain joins TRBV28 and TRBJ2-1; D is possibly TRBD1 (6 bases). Between the trimmed V and J ends, which lost 2 bases and 2 bases, there was a span of 10 bases. The germline CDR1 and CDR2 sequences are MDHEN and SYDVKM. The CDR3 sequence is 15 residues long. CDR3 region: CASSLIRGPYNEQFF. CDR3 sequence (DNA): TGTGCCAGCAGTTTAATCAGGGGCCCCTACAATGAGCAGTTCTTC.

At least ten counts were recorded for this clonotype. V and J are TRBV7-8 and TRBJ2-3; TRBD1 or TRBD2 may be the D gene (5 bases each). Deletions cut 10 bases from V and 5 bases from J, with 19 bases between. This CDR3 is built from 14 residues. Germline CDR1 reads SGHVS; CDR2 reads FQNEAQ. CDR3 sequence reads: CATTAGTRGDTQYF. The CDR3 nucleotides read TGTGCCACCACTGCAGGGACGAGGGGAGATACGCAGTATTTT.

This clonotype showed up many times. The chain is built from TRBV28 and TRBJ2-7; possibly TRBD2 for D (5 bases). The germline V and J ends were trimmed by 6 bases and 3 bases, with 21 bases remaining between them. This CDR3 comprises 16 residues. The germline V gene has CDR1 MDHEN and CDR2 SYDVKM. The CDR3 sequence is CASRTASWAGYYEQYF. DNA of the CDR3: TGTGCCAGCAGAACCGCGTCTTGGGCGGGCTACTACGAGCAGTACTTC.

This clonotype was seen many times. The chain carries TRBV6-5 and TRBJ1-2; TRBD1 is a possible D gene (5 bases). The CDR3 length is 13 residues. The V end lost 4 bases, the J end lost 4 bases, and 10 bases lay between the germline ends. Germline lookup yields CDR1 MNHEY and CDR2 SVGAGI. CDR3 DNA sequence: TGTGCCAGCAGTTTGGGACGAAGCTATGGCTACACCTTC. As protein: CASSLGRSYGYTF.

Ten or more counts support this clonotype. The gene calls are TRBV7-2 and TRBJ1-6; D is ambiguous. Germline V CDR1 and CDR2: SGHTA, FQGNSA. V lost 1 base, J lost 7 bases, and 5 bases lay in between. The CDR3 spans 13 residues. CDR3 sequence: CASSLDRNSPLHF. In nucleotides, the CDR3 is TGTGCCAGCAGCTTAGACAGAAATTCACCCCTCCACTTT.

This clonotype was observed many times. CDR3 protein: CASSQEHRVQETQYF. The CDR3 region has the DNA TGCGCCAGCAGCCAAGAGCACAGAGTCCAAGAGACCCAGTACTTC. The gene calls are TRBV4-1 and TRBJ2-5; D gene ambiguous. Germline values: CDR1 MGHRA, CDR2 YSYEKL. The CDR3 has 15 amino acids. Trimming took 0 bases from V and 1 from J, leaving 9 bases between them.

This clonotype was observed many times. The chain has TRBV28 and TRBJ1-2, with 7 nucleotides matching TRBD1. Germline V gene data show CDR1 as MDHEN and CDR2 as SYDVKM. The CDR3 contains 14 residues. The V gene end was trimmed by 8 bases and the J gene end by 4 bases; junction bases not matched to a gene: 10. The CDR3 sequence: CASPEDRSSYGYTF. The CDR3 DNA follows: TGTGCCAGCCCTGAGGACAGGTCCTCCTATGGCTACACCTTC.

This clonotype was recorded many times. The V gene is TRBV7-6, the J gene TRBJ2-1, with 10 bases matching TRBD2. The J segment lost 4 bases and the V segment lost 2 bases, leaving 17 bases of the junction unmatched. CDR1 and CDR2 from the germline V gene are SGHVS and FNYEAQ. The CDR3 runs to 20 residues. Here the CDR3 reads CASSLKGSGGISSNYNEQFF. CDR3 sequence (DNA): TGTGCCAGCAGCTTAAAGGGTAGCGGGGGGATTTCTTCAAATTACAATGAGCAGTTCTTC. Full variable domain (rest looked up from reference TRBV7-6 and TRBJ2-1): GAGVSQSPRYKVTKRGQDVALRCDPISGHVSLYWYRQALGQGPEFLTYFNYEAQQDKSGLPNDRFSAERPEGSISTLTIQRTEQRDSAMYRCASSLKGSGGISSNYNEQFFGPGTRLTVL.

The table lists this clonotype with many counts. This chain links TRBV12-3 or TRBV12-4 with TRBJ1-2; no reliable D call. The CDR3 length is 16 residues. Trimming left V 0 bases short and J 0 bases short, with 11 bases between. CDR3 protein: CASSLAQIVSNYGYTF. CDR3 nucleotide sequence: TGTGCCAGCAGTTTAGCGCAGATTGTCTCTAACTATGGCTACACCTTC.

This clonotype was seen repeatedly, ten times or more. The chain joins TRBV7-6 to TRBJ1-4; TRBD1 agrees at 7 bases. CDR1 and CDR2 from the germline V gene are SGHVS and FNYEAQ. Trimming removed 5 bases from V and 6 bases from J; junction bases left unmatched: 6. CDR3 length equals 14 residues. The CDR3 reads CASSPPGTDEKLFF. The CDR3 DNA reads TGTGCCAGCAGCCCTCCGGGGACAGATGAAAAACTGTTTTTT. Looking up the rest from reference TRBV7-6 and TRBJ1-4 gives the full variable domain: GAGVSQSPRYKVTKRGQDVALRCDPISGHVSLYWYRQALGQGPEFLTYFNYEAQQDKSGLPNDRFSAERPEGSISTLTIQRTEQRDSAMYRCASSPPGTDEKLFFGSGTQLSVL.

The sample holds many counts of this clonotype. The genes are TRBV7-2 and TRBJ2-3; D unclear. Looked up from germline, CDR1 is SGHTA and CDR2 is FQGNSA. V was clipped by 0 bases and J by 2 bases, with 6 bases between them. The CDR3 extends over 14 amino acids. DNA for the CDR3: TGTGCCAGCAGCTTAGCGGGGAACACAGATACGCAGTATTTT. It is translated as CASSLAGNTDTQYF.

There are many counts of this clonotype. This chain connects TRBV12-3 or TRBV12-4 to TRBJ1-2; no clear D gene. Trimming removed 6 bases at V and 6 bases at J, with 14 bases between. The CDR3 is 13 residues long. The CDR3: CASSPSLGHGYTF. The CDR3 DNA follows: TGTGCCAGCAGCCCCTCACTGGGCCATGGCTACACCTTC.

This clonotype has at least ten counts. This chain links TRBV7-2 with TRBJ1-2; D may be TRBD1 (6 bases). Deletions cut 6 bases from V and 3 bases from J, with 17 bases between. Germline V gives CDR1 SGHTA, CDR2 FQGNSA. There are 15 residues in the CDR3. In DNA, the CDR3 is TGTGCCAGCAGGCAACAGGGACGGGCGGACTATGGCTACACCTTC. It yields the protein CASRQQGRADYGYTF.

This clonotype was seen at least ten times. This chain connects TRBV9 to TRBJ1-2; TRBD1 matches 7 bases. The germline gives CDR1 SGDLS, CDR2 YYNGEE. Unmatched junction bases numbered 9, after V lost 4 bases and J lost 3 bases. The CDR3 is 15 residues long. This CDR3 is CASSPKPDRDYGYTF. DNA for the CDR3: TGTGCCAGCAGCCCGAAGCCTGACAGGGACTATGGCTACACCTTC.

This clonotype was counted many times. The chain combines TRBV14 with TRBJ2-1; maybe TRBD1 (5 bases). Trimming left V 1 base short and J 6 bases short, with 13 bases between. The CDR3 sequence is 15 residues long. CDR1 is SGHDN and CDR2 is FVKESK in the germline V gene. CDR3 in DNA: TGTGCCAGCAGCCAAGCAAGGGGATGGGCCAATGAGCAGTTCTTC. Its translation is CASSQARGWANEQFF.

This clonotype was seen ten or more times. The V call is TRBV7-2, the J call TRBJ2-5; D gene unclear. This CDR3 region has 14 residues. The germline V gene has CDR1 SGHTA and CDR2 FQGNSA. Trimming shortened V by 1 base and J by 5 bases, and 11 bases separated the two germline ends. In DNA form, the CDR3 reads TGTGCCAGCAGCTTAGGCGGCCCCCTGGAGACCCAGTACTTC. This sequence encodes CASSLGGPLETQYF.

This clonotype was found many times. This CDR3 reads CASRALGGGETQYF. The CDR3 nucleotides are TGTGCCAGCAGAGCCCTGGGGGGGGGAGAGACCCAGTACTTC. The chain uses TRBV12-3 or TRBV12-4 and TRBJ2-5; 7 bases line up with TRBD2. The CDR3 runs 14 residues. V trimming: 6 bases; J trimming: 4 bases; junction bases outside the gene matches: 8.

This clonotype was found many times. CDR3 coding DNA: TGTGCCAGCAGTCCCGGGGCAGCAAAATTCCGACCCCAGCATTTT. Protein: CASSPGAAKFRPQHF. The chain links TRBV12-3 or TRBV12-4 to TRBJ1-5, with a tentative D call TRBD1 (5 bases). V gave up 5 bases and J gave up 10 bases, with 21 bases separating them. The CDR3 consists of 15 residues.

This clonotype was recorded many times. V is TRBV28 and J is TRBJ2-7; possibly TRBD2 for D (5 bases). The CDR3 has 14 residues. Trimming took 5 bases from V and 2 from J, leaving 13 bases between them. CDR1 is MDHEN and CDR2 is SYDVKM in the germline V gene. CDR3 amino acids: CASSPILEAYEQYF. DNA for the CDR3: TGTGCCAGCAGTCCAATACTAGAAGCCTACGAGCAGTACTTC.